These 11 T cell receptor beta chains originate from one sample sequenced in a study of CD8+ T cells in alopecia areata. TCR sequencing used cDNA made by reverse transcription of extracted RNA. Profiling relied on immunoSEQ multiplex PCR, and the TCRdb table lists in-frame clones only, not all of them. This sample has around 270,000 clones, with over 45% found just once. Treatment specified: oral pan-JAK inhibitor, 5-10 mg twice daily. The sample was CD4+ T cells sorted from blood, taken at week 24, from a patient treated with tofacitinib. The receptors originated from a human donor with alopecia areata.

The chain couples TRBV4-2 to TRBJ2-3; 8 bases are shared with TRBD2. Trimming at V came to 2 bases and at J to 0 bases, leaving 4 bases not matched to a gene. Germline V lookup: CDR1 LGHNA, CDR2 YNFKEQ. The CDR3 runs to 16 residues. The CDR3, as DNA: TGTGCCAGCAGCCAAACCGGACTAGCAAGCACAGATACGCAGTATTTT. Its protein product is CASSQTGLASTDTQYF.

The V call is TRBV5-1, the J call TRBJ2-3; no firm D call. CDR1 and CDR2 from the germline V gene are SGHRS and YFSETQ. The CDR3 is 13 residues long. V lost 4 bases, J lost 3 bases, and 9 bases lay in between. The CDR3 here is CASSPDPTDTQYF. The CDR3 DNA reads TGCGCCAGCAGCCCAGACCCGACAGATACGCAGTATTTT.

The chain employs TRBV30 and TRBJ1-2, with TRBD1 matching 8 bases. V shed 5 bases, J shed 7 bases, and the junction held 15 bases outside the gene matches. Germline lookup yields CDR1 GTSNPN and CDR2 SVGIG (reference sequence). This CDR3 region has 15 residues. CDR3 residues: CAWQGQALYSRGYTF. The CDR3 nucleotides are TGTGCCTGGCAGGGACAGGCCCTTTACTCCCGTGGCTACACCTTC.

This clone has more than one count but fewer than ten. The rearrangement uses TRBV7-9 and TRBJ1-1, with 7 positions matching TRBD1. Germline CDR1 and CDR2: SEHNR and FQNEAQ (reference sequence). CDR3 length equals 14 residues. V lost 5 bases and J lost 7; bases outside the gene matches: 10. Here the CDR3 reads CASSEENRGNEAFF. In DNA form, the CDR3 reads TGTGCCAGCAGCGAAGAAAACAGGGGAAATGAAGCTTTCTTT.

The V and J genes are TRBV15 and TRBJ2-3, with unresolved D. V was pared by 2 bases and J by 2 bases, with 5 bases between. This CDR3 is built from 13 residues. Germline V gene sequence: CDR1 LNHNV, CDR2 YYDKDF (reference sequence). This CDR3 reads CATSRRTTDTQYF. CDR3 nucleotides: TGTGCCACCAGCAGACGCACCACAGATACGCAGTATTTT.

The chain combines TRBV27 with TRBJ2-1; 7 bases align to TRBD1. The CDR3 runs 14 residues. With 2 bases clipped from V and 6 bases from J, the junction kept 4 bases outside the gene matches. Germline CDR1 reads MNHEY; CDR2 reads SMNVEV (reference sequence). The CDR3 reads CASSLKGGPNEQFF. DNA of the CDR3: TGTGCCAGCAGTTTAAAAGGGGGCCCCAATGAGCAGTTCTTC.

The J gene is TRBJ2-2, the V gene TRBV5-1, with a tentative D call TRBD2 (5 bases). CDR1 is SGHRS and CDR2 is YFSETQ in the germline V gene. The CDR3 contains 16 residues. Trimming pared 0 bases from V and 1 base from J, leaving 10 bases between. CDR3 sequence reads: CASSLGLKMNTGELFF. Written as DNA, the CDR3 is TGCGCCAGCAGCTTGGGACTAAAGATGAACACCGGGGAGCTGTTTTTT.

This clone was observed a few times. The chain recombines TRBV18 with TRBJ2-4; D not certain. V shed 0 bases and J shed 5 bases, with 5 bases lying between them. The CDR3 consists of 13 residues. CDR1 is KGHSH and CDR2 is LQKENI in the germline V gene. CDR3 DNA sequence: TGTGCCAGCTCACCACCGAATGAAAACATTCAGTACTTC. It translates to CASSPPNENIQYF.

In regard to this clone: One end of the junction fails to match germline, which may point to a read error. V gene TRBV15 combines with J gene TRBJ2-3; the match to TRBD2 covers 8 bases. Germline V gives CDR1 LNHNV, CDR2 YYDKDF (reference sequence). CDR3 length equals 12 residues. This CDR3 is CATSGKEGLVDF. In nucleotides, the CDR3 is TGTGCCACCAGCGGCAAGGAGGGACTAGTAGATTTT.

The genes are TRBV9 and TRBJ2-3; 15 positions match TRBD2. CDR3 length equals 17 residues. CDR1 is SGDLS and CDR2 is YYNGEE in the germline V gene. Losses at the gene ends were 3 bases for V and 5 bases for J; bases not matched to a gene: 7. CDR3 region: CASSARTSGGAGDTQYF. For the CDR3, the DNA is TGTGCCAGCAGCGCCCGGACTAGCGGGGGGGCTGGAGATACGCAGTATTTT.

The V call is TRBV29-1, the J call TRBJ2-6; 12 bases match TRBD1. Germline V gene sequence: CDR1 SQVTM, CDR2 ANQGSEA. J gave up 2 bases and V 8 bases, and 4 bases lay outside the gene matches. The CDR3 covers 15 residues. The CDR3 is CSIGTGGTGANVLTF. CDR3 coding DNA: TGCAGCATCGGGACAGGGGGCACTGGGGCCAACGTCCTGACTTTC.